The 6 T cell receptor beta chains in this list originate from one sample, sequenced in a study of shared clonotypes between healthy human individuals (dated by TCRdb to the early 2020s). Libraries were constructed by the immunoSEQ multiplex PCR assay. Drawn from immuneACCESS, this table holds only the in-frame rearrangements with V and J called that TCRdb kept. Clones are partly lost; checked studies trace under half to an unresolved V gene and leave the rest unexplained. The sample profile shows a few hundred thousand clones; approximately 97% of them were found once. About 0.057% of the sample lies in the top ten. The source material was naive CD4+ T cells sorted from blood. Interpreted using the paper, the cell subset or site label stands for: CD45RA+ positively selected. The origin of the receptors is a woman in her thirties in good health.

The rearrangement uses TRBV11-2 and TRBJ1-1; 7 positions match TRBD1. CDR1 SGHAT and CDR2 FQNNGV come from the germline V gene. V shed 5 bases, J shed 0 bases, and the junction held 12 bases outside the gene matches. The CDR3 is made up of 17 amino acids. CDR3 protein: CASSPRQGGKMNTEAFF. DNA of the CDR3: TGTGCCAGCAGCCCAAGACAGGGAGGAAAAATGAACACTGAAGCTTTCTTT.

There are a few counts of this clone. CDR3 in DNA: TGCAGCGTTGAATGGGGGACAACCGGGGAGCTGTTTTTT. Translated: CSVEWGTTGELFF. This chain connects TRBV29-1 to TRBJ2-2, with TRBD1 as a possible D gene (6 bases). The CDR3 runs to 13 residues. Germline V gives CDR1 SQVTM, CDR2 ANQGSEA. V lost 2 bases, J lost 5 bases, and 9 bases lay in between.

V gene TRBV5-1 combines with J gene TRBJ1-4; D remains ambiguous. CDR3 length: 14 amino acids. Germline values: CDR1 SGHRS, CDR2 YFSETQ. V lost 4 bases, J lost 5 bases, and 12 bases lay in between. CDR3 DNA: TGCGCCAGCAGCGGCCGGGGAGGGAATGAAAAACTGTTTTTT. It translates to CASSGRGGNEKLFF.

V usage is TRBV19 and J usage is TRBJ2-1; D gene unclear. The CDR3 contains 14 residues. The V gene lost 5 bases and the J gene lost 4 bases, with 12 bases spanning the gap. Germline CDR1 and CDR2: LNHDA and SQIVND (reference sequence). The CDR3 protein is CASSSRWLYNEQFF. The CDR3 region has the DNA TGTGCCAGTAGTTCTCGCTGGTTATACAATGAGCAGTTCTTC.

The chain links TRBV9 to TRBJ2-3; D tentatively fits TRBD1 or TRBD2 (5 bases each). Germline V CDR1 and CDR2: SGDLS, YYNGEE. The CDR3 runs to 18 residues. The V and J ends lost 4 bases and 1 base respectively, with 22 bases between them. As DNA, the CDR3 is TGTGCCAGCAGCTCCCCTGGGGCTAGCCCTGTCGGCACAGATACGCAGTATTTT. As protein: CASSSPGASPVGTDTQYF. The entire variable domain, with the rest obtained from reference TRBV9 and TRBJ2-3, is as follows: DSGVTQTPKHLITATGQRVTLRCSPRSGDLSVYWYQQSLDQGLQFLIQYYNGEERAKGNILERFSAQQFPDLHSELNLSSLELGDSALYFCASSSPGASPVGTDTQYFGPGTRLTVL.

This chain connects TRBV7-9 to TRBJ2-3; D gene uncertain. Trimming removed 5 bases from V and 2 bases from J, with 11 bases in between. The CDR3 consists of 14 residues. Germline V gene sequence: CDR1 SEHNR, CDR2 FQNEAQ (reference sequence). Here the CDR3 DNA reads TGTGCCAGCAGCCACGACTCGTACACAGATACGCAGTATTTT. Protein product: CASSHDSYTDTQYF.